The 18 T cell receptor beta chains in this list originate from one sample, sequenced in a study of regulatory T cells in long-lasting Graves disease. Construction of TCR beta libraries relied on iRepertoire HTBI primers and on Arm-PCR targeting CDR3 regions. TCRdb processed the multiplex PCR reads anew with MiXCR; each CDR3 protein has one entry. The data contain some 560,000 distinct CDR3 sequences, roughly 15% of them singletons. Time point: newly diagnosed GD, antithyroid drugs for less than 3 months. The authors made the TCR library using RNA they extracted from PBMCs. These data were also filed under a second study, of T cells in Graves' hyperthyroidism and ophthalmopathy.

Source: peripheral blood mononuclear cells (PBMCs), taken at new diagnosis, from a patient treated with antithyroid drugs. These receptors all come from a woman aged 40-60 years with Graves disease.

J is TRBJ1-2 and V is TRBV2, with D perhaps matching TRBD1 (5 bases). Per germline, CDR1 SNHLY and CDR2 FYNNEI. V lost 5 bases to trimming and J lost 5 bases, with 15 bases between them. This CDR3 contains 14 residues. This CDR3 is CASSWGRRGYGYTF. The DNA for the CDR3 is TGTGCCAGCAGTTGGGGGAGGAGGGGTTATGGCTACACCTTC.

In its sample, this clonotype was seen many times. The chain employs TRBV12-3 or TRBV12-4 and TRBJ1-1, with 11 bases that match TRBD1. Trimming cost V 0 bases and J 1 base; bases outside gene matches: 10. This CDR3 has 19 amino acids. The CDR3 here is CASSLAWDRGTPRNTEAFF. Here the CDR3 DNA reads TGTGCCAGCAGTTTAGCGTGGGACAGGGGGACACCCAGGAACACTGAAGCTTTCTTT.

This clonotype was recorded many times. The CDR3 here is CAIRDSGSDTQYF. CDR3 DNA: TGTGCCATCAGAGACTCTGGTTCTGATACGCAGTATTTT. The chain uses TRBV10-3 and TRBJ2-3, with D hard to call. The length of the CDR3 is 13 residues. Per the germline V gene, CDR1 is ENHRY and CDR2 is SYGVKD. Trimming took off 6 bases at V and 6 bases at J, with 13 bases between the two ends.

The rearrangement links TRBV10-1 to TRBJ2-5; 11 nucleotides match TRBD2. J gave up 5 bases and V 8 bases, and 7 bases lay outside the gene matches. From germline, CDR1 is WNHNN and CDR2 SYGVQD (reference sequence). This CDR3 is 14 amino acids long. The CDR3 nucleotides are TGCGCCAGCGTACCACTAGCGGGGGCTGAGACCCAGTACTTC. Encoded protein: CASVPLAGAETQYF.

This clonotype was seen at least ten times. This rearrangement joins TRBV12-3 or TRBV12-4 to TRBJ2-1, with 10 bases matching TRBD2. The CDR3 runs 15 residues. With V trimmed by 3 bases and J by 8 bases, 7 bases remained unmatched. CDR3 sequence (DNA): TGTGCCAGCAGTTTTGGGACTAGCGTAGTAGATGAGCAGTTCTTC. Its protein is CASSFGTSVVDEQFF.

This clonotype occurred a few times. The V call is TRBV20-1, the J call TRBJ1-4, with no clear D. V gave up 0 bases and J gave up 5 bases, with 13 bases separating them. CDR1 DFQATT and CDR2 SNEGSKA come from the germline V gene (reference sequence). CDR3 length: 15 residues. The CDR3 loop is CSARDAGPGNEKLFF. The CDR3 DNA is TGCAGTGCTAGAGATGCGGGCCCGGGGAATGAAAAACTGTTTTTT.

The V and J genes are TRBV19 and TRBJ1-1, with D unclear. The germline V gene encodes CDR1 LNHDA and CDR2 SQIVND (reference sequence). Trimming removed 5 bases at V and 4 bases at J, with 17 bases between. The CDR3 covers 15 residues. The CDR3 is CASSVPPSSSTEAFF. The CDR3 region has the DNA TGTGCCAGTAGTGTCCCTCCCTCCTCCAGCACTGAAGCTTTCTTT.

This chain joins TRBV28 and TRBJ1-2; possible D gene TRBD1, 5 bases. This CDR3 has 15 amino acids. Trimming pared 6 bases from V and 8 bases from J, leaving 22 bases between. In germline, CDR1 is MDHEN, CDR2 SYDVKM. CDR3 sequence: CASSWRGTGSGGYTF. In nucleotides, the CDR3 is TGTGCCAGCAGCTGGCGGGGCACAGGCTCGGGGGGCTACACCTTC.

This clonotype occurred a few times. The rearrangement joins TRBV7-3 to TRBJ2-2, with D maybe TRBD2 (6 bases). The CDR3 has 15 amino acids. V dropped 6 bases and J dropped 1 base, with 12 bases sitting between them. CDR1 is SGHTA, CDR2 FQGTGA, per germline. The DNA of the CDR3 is TGTGCCAGCAGTCTGAGGCGGGGGAACACCGGGGAGCTGTTTTTT. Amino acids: CASSLRRGNTGELFF.

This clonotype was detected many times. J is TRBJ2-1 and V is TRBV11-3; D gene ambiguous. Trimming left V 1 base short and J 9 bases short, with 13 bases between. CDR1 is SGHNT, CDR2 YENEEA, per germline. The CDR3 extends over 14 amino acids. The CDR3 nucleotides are TGTGCCAGCAGCTTAGGGCCCTTTACCAGTGAGCAGTTCTTC. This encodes CASSLGPFTSEQFF. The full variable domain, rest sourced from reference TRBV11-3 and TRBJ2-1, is EAGVVQSPRYKIIEKKQPVAFWCNPISGHNTLYWYLQNLGQGPELLIRYENEEAVDDSQLPKDRFSAERLKGVDSTLKIQPAELGDSAVYLCASSLGPFTSEQFFGPGTRLTVL.

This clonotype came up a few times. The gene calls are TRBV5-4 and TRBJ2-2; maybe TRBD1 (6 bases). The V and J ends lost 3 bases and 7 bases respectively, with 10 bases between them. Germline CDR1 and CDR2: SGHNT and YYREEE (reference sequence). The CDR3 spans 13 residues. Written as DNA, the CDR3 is TGTGCCAGCAGCTCCCTACAGGGCGGGGAGCTGTTTTTT. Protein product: CASSSLQGGELFF.

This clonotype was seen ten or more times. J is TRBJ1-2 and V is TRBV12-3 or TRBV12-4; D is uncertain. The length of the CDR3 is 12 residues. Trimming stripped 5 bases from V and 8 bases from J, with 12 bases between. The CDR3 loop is CASSPSVNGYTF. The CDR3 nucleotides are TGTGCCAGCAGTCCCTCGGTTAACGGCTACACCTTC.

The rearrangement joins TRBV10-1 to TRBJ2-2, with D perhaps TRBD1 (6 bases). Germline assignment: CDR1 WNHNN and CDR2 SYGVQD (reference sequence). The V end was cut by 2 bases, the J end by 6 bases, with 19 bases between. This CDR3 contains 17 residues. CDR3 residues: CASSEIHPGASAGELFF. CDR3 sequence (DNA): TGCGCCAGCAGTGAGATCCACCCAGGGGCGAGTGCCGGGGAGCTGTTTTTT.

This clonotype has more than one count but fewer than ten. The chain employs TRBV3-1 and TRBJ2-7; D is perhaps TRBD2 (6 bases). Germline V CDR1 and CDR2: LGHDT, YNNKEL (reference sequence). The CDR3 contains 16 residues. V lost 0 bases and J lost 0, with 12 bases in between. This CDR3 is CASSQERVGLSYEQYF. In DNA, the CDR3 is TGTGCCAGCAGCCAAGAAAGGGTGGGACTCTCCTACGAGCAGTACTTC.

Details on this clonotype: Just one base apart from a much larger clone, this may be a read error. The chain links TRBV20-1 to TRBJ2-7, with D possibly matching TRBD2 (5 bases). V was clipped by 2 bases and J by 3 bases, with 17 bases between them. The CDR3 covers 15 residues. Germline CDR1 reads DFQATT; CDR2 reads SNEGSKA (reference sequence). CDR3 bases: TGCAGTGCTAGAAGGCCCACATTAGGGAGCTACGAGCAGTACTTC. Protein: CSARRPTLGSYEQYF.

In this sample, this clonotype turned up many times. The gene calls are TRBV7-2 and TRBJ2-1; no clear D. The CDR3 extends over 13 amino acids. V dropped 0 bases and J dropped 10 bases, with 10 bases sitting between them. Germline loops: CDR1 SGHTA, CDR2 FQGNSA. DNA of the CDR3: TGTGCCAGCAGCTTAGCGCAATTGGGAGAGCAGTTCTTC. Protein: CASSLAQLGEQFF.

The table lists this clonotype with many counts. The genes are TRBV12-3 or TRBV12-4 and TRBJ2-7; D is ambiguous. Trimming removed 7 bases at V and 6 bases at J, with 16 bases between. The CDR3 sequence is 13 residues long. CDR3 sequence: CASKMNIQSEQYF. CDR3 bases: TGTGCCAGCAAGATGAACATCCAGTCCGAGCAGTACTTC.

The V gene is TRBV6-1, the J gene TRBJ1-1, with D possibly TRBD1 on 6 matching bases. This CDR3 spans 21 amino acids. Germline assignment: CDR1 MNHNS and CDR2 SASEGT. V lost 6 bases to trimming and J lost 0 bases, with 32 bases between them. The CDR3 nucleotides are TGTGCCAGCAGCTACCTTTCCCATACCTTCGAACTGACAGGTATGAACACTGAAGCTTTCTTT. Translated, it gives CASSYLSHTFELTGMNTEAFF.